Listed below are T cell receptor beta chains from one sample, sequenced in a study of human T cells and chemical hapten exposure. In TCRdb, the RACE reads were re-called with MiXCR into one record per CDR3 protein. In the table there are a few hundred thousand distinct CDR3 sequences, roughly 6.3% of which are singletons. Sequenced material: whole blood, taken in connection with sensitization to the hapten diphenylcyclopropenone (DPC). All receptors derive from a woman under 30 with alopecia areata. Some clones in this sample may be carry-over from other donors' samples. The CDR3 runs from the conserved cysteine through the conserved F or W. Some rows have no size entry. The others give once, few or many, or a class for an expanded clone.

clone_size | v_call | cdr3_aa
NA | TRBV7-2 | CASSLATTSTDTQYF
many | TRBV12-3/TRBV12-4 | CASSLQLFSNQPQHF
NA | TRBV20-1 | CSARLYTDTQYF
NA | TRBV7-3 | CAISTSGGSTDTQYF
many | TRBV20-1 | CSAPRGDGNTEAFF
few | TRBV25-1 | CASSGRLGGRFF
NA | TRBV29-1 | CSVETTGNGYTF
many | TRBV6-4 | CASSTGMSTEAFF
few | TRBV2 | CASSEELEETQYF
few | TRBV7-9 | CASSLFSTYGYTF
NA | TRBV4-3 | CASSQDVLIGGSNEQFF
NA | TRBV12-3/TRBV12-4 | CASNGLGETQYF
many | TRBV6-1 | CASSDLGKNQPQHF
few | TRBV20-1 | CSAAGEVTEAFF
many | TRBV6-2/TRBV6-3 | CASSTIGQGRWELDSPLHF
NA | TRBV7-9 | CASSRLPLNTGELFF
many | TRBV6-1 | CASSDTGNQPQHF
NA | TRBV18 | CASSPNRGSSGANVLTF
few | TRBV15 | CATSRGSGAAFSGANVLTF
NA | TRBV6-5 | CASSYSGGGIDTQYF
NA | TRBV4-1 | CASSQEIQGSYEQYF
NA | TRBV9 | CASSVEYIRSGELFF
many | TRBV7-2 | CASSRGGSGTDTQYF
few | TRBV4-3 | CASSQDFGLAGVDTQYF
many | TRBV29-1 | CSASRPRTYNEQFF
many | TRBV5-4 | CASSLTGQAGPEAFF
NA | TRBV6-2/TRBV6-3 | CASTLTLTDRYEQYF
NA | TRBV13 | CASSPWGTASYEQYF
many | TRBV7-6 | CASSEPTTAAGDSPLHF
NA | TRBV27 | CASSVQGGNQPQHF
many | TRBV6-6 | CASSYWADTQYF
NA | TRBV5-1 | CASSFGDGGEQYF
NA | TRBV3-1 | CASSQSGAYEQYF
NA | TRBV7-8 | CASSLAPDRGTDTQYF
many | TRBV2 | CASCTPTGNTEAFF
NA | TRBV12-3/TRBV12-4 | CASSFYGDRYGYTF
few | TRBV7-2 | CASSSRTSGGSEQYF
many | TRBV3-1 | CASSPGTGATEAFF
many | TRBV12-3/TRBV12-4 | CASRPRNEGADGYTF
NA | TRBV21-1 | CASSNSGARQGSPLHF
NA | TRBV28 | CATTPGGAETQYF